Each of the 2 T cell receptor beta chains below was sequenced from the same sample in a study of blood T cell repertoires in COVID-19. The table came from immunoSEQ multiplex PCR; TCRdb's copy has only in-frame clones and leaves some out. In the table there are tens of thousands of clones, around 86% of which are singletons. Sequencing was done on a sample of peripheral blood. These receptors originate from a human donor with acute or convalescent COVID-19. The donor label of this sample is uncertain.

The chain couples TRBV4-1 to TRBJ2-1; D is unresolved. The CDR3 is made up of 14 amino acids. Germline V gene sequence: CDR1 MGHRA, CDR2 YSYEKL. The V end lost 1 base, the J end lost 6 bases, and 10 bases lay between the germline ends. The CDR3 DNA sequence: TGCGCCAGCAGCCAAGGCCTTAGCAGCAATGAGCAGTTCTTC. This sequence encodes CASSQGLSSNEQFF.

The V gene is TRBV7-2, the J gene TRBJ2-5; 7 bases fit TRBD2. The junction had 16 bases not matched to a gene; V was cut back by 5 bases and J by 7 bases. CDR3 length equals 16 residues. Germline CDR1 and CDR2: SGHTA and FQGNSA. The CDR3 here is CASSIYAGTTGGTQYF. The CDR3 DNA follows: TGTGCCAGCAGCATATACGCCGGGACTACCGGCGGGACCCAGTACTTC.